Each of the 19 T cell receptor beta chains below was sequenced from the same sample in a study of blood T cell repertoires in COVID-19. TCRdb keeps only in-frame clones here, not all; method: immunoSEQ multiplex PCR. The sample contains 200,000 to 250,000 clones, 84% of which appear only once. The sample taken for sequencing was peripheral blood. The source of these receptors is a man aged 50 or older with active or convalescent COVID-19.

This chain joins TRBV4-1 and TRBJ1-4; 8 bases line up with TRBD1. J gave up 5 bases and V 4 bases, and 12 bases lay outside the gene matches. The CDR3 is 17 residues long. Germline CDR1 is MGHRA and CDR2 is YSYEKL. The CDR3 DNA is TGCGCCAGCAGCCCGACTCTCGACAGGGGCCGGAATGAAAAACTGTTTTTT. It translates to CASSPTLDRGRNEKLFF.

This clone showed up just a few times. The chain combines TRBV10-3 with TRBJ1-2; perhaps TRBD1 as D (5 bases). Germline CDR1 reads ENHRY; CDR2 reads SYGVKD. This CDR3 region has 14 residues. The V end lost 3 bases, the J end lost 4 bases, and 12 bases lay between the germline ends. CDR3 bases: TGTGCCATCAGTGATATACGGGGGAGCTATGGCTACACCTTC. Its translation is CAISDIRGSYGYTF.

Note on this clone: The limits of the CDR3 on the DNA are not certain, so only TCRdb's listed CDR3 is given. The gene calls are TRBV29-1 and TRBJ2-1; the D call of TRBD2 is as the table states it, not checked on the DNA. Germline V gene data show CDR1 as SQVTM and CDR2 as ANQGSEA. The CDR3 is 13 amino acids in total, end residues counted. The CDR3 sequence: CSVGPGGENEQFF.

As for this clone: Different DNA sequences within this sample yield the same CDR3. The V and J genes are TRBV20-1 and TRBJ2-1; TRBD2 agrees at 8 bases. J was trimmed by 5 bases and V by 3 bases; bases with no gene match: 6. Germline-derived CDR1 and CDR2 are DFQATT and SNEGSKA (reference sequence). The length of the CDR3 is 14 residues. This CDR3 reads CSASPGLADNEQFF. DNA for the CDR3: TGCAGTGCTAGTCCCGGACTAGCCGACAATGAGCAGTTCTTC.

The J gene is TRBJ2-3, the V gene TRBV10-2; TRBD1 might be the D (5 bases). The CDR3 is 13 residues long. Germline assignment: CDR1 WSHSY and CDR2 SAAADI. The V and J ends lost 7 bases and 0 bases respectively, with 8 bases between them. The CDR3 region has the DNA TGCGCCAGCACGGCAGGGAGCACAGATACGCAGTATTTT. Its protein product is CASTAGSTDTQYF.

The rearrangement joins TRBV4-3 to TRBJ2-1; TRBD2 agrees at 10 bases. The CDR3 spans 16 residues. Trimming removed 0 bases from V and 4 bases from J; junction bases left unmatched: 3. Germline-derived CDR1 and CDR2 are LGHNA and YSLEER. CDR3 nucleotide sequence: TGCGCCAGCAGCCAAGAGTGGACTAGCGGATACAATGAGCAGTTCTTC. This translates into CASSQEWTSGYNEQFF.

The J gene is TRBJ2-2, the V gene TRBV5-5; 8 bases are shared with TRBD2. Losses at the gene ends were 2 bases for V and 6 bases for J; bases not matched to a gene: 6. Germline values: CDR1 SGHKS, CDR2 YYEKEE (reference sequence). The CDR3 extends over 15 amino acids. The DNA for the CDR3 is TGTGCCAGCAGCTTTAGCGGGAACGACGCCGGGGAGCTGTTTTTT. It translates to CASSFSGNDAGELFF. Drawing the rest from reference TRBV5-5 and TRBJ2-2, the complete variable domain is DAGVTQSPTHLIKTRGQQVTLRCSPISGHKSVSWYQQVLGQGPQFIFQYYEKEERGRGNFPDRFSARQFPNYSSELNVNALLLGDSALYLCASSFSGNDAGELFFGEGSRLTVL.

This chain connects TRBV28 to TRBJ2-1; TRBD2 might be the D (5 bases). Trimming left V 7 bases short and J 5 bases short, with 15 bases between. The germline V gene has CDR1 MDHEN and CDR2 SYDVKM. The CDR3 is made up of 14 amino acids. The CDR3 region has the DNA TGTGCCAGCATTGCGGAGCGGTTCAACAATGAGCAGTTCTTC. Its translation is CASIAERFNNEQFF.

This rearrangement joins TRBV27 to TRBJ1-6; D possibly corresponds to TRBD1 (5 bases). Trimming removed 4 bases at V and 10 bases at J, with 11 bases between. This CDR3 spans 13 amino acids. CDR1 MNHEY and CDR2 SMNVEV come from the germline V gene (reference sequence). CDR3 protein: CASSSQVNSPLHF. The CDR3, as DNA: TGTGCCAGCAGTTCACAGGTGAACTCACCCCTCCACTTT.

This clone was counted once. This chain connects TRBV6-5 to TRBJ2-3; 8 nucleotides align to TRBD2. The germline V gene has CDR1 MNHEY and CDR2 SVGAGI. The CDR3 sequence is 16 residues long. The V segment lost 2 bases and the J segment 2 bases; nucleotides outside the gene matches: 6. CDR3: CASSYGAGGYTDTQYF. CDR3 nucleotide sequence: TGTGCCAGCAGTTACGGTGCGGGAGGATACACAGATACGCAGTATTTT.

This clone was observed a few times. The sample carries other DNA sequences with the same CDR3. This chain links TRBV12-3 or TRBV12-4 with TRBJ2-3; D not certain. The ends were cut back, 6 bases at V and 0 bases at J, with 4 bases in the middle. CDR3 length: 12 residues. CDR3 residues: CASSPSTDTQYF. CDR3 in DNA: TGTGCCAGCAGCCCGAGCACAGATACGCAGTATTTT.

This chain joins TRBV7-2 and TRBJ1-1, with D uncertain. In germline, CDR1 is SGHTA, CDR2 FQGNSA. V was trimmed by 1 base and J by 0 bases, leaving 6 bases between them. The CDR3 loop spans 14 amino acids. The CDR3 reads CASSLGLMNTEAFF. For the CDR3, the DNA is TGTGCCAGCAGCTTAGGACTCATGAACACTGAAGCTTTCTTT.

This clone was recorded only once. V and J are TRBV28 and TRBJ1-3; TRBD1 matches 8 bases. The CDR3 is made up of 14 amino acids. Unmatched junction bases numbered 6, after V lost 7 bases and J lost 4 bases. Germline loops: CDR1 MDHEN, CDR2 SYDVKM. The CDR3 DNA is TGTGCCAGCACCCACAGGGGGTCCGGAAACACCATATATTTT. As protein: CASTHRGSGNTIYF.

This clone has a single count. This chain connects TRBV7-8 to TRBJ1-1; TRBD1 aligns across 8 bases. V gave up 1 base and J gave up 11 bases; unmatched junction bases: 9. This CDR3 is built from 14 residues. The V gene's germline CDR1 is SGHVS and CDR2 FQNEAQ. This CDR3 is CASSLGLDRVGAFF. The CDR3 DNA reads as TGTGCCAGCAGCTTAGGCTTGGACAGGGTCGGGGCTTTCTTT.

V is TRBV19 and J is TRBJ2-1; 8 positions agree with TRBD2. V lost 5 bases to trimming and J lost 0 bases; unmatched junction nucleotides: 6. The CDR3 covers 16 residues. Germline V CDR1 and CDR2: LNHDA, SQIVND (reference sequence). For the CDR3, the DNA is TGTGCCAGTAGTCCCATCAGCGGGAGCTCCTACAATGAGCAGTTCTTC. Protein sequence: CASSPISGSSYNEQFF. Combining the CDR3 with reference TRBV19 and TRBJ2-1 gives the whole variable domain DGGITQSPKYLFRKEGQNVTLSCEQNLNHDAMYWYRQDPGQGLRLIYYSQIVNDFQKGDIAEGYSVSREKKESFPLTVTSAQKNPTAFYLCASSPISGSSYNEQFFGPGTRLTVL.

This clone was seen more than once but under ten times. The chain employs TRBV6-5 and TRBJ2-7; 7 nucleotides align to TRBD2. The CDR3 runs to 13 residues. The V gene's germline CDR1 is MNHEY and CDR2 SVGAGI. The junction had 7 bases not matched to a gene; V was cut back by 7 bases and J by 4 bases. The CDR3 here is CASTGDYPYEQYF. The CDR3 coding sequence is TGTGCCAGCACCGGGGACTATCCTTACGAGCAGTACTTC.

The gene calls are TRBV10-3 and TRBJ2-7; 8 bases are shared with TRBD1. The CDR3 spans 11 residues. Looked up from germline, CDR1 is ENHRY and CDR2 is SYGVKD. The V gene end was trimmed by 6 bases and the J gene end by 7 bases; junction bases not matched to a gene: 2. Here the CDR3 DNA reads TGTGCCATCAGCAGGGGGCTTGAGCAGTACGTC. This translates into CAISRGLEQYV.

V and J are TRBV7-2 and TRBJ1-2, with D unresolved. The V end lost 2 bases, the J end lost 5 bases, and 24 bases lay between the germline ends. The CDR3 runs 18 residues. Germline CDR1 SGHTA, CDR2 FQGNSA. This CDR3 reads CASSLSRIGWGAGYGYTF. The CDR3 coding sequence is TGTGCCAGCAGCTTAAGCCGGATAGGGTGGGGAGCGGGATATGGCTACACCTTC.

V gene TRBV12-3 or TRBV12-4 combines with J gene TRBJ2-7; D call uncertain. This CDR3 contains 13 residues. Deletions cut 5 bases from V and 6 bases from J, with 14 bases between. The CDR3, as DNA: TGTGCCAGCAGTGCCACGCGGCCGGGCGAGCAGTACTTC. It translates to CASSATRPGEQYF.